These 28 T cell receptor beta chains originate from one sample sequenced in a study of blood T cell repertoires in COVID-19. The data were produced by immunoSEQ multiplex PCR, yet TCRdb's version contains in-frame clones alone and is incomplete. The sample consists of some 210,000 clones, under 90% of them appearing once. Sequenced: peripheral blood. The receptors stem from a man aged 60 to 69 who had recovered from COVID-19.

This rearrangement joins TRBV6-5 to TRBJ1-2; maybe TRBD1 (5 bases). V was clipped by 6 bases and J by 4 bases, with 18 bases between them. Germline assignment: CDR1 MNHEY and CDR2 SVGAGI. This CDR3 contains 15 residues. CDR3 residues: CASSLGSRGSYGYTF. As DNA, the CDR3 is TGTGCCAGCAGCCTCGGGTCCCGGGGGAGCTATGGCTACACCTTC.

The chain couples TRBV7-9 to TRBJ1-2, with 11 bases lining up with TRBD1. The CDR3 runs to 15 residues. Trimming at V came to 7 bases and at J to 8 bases, leaving 12 bases not matched to a gene. Germline V lookup: CDR1 SEHNR, CDR2 FQNEAQ (reference sequence). The CDR3 sequence is CASNPKGQGVWGYTF. CDR3 bases: TGTGCCAGCAACCCGAAGGGACAGGGGGTCTGGGGCTACACCTTC.

This chain connects TRBV7-9 to TRBJ2-3; D is perhaps TRBD1 (6 bases). The CDR3 length is 13 residues. Germline loops: CDR1 SEHNR, CDR2 FQNEAQ (reference sequence). V lost 7 bases to trimming and J lost 7 bases, with 15 bases between them. Here the CDR3 reads CASTFSDRYTQYF. The CDR3 region has the DNA TGTGCCAGCACCTTCTCGGACAGATATACGCAGTATTTT.

The rearrangement joins TRBV9 to TRBJ2-2; TRBD1 aligns across 7 bases. The length of the CDR3 is 16 residues. V trimming: 2 bases; J trimming: 1 base; junction bases outside the gene matches: 5. Per the germline V gene, CDR1 is SGDLS and CDR2 is YYNGEE. CDR3 in DNA: TGTGCCAGCAGCGTCCGACAGGGCCAGAACACCGGGGAGCTGTTTTTT. Protein: CASSVRQGQNTGELFF.

This chain joins TRBV18 and TRBJ1-1; the match to TRBD1 covers 9 bases. Germline CDR1 KGHSH, CDR2 LQKENI. With V trimmed by 1 base and J by 4 bases, 4 bases remained unmatched. This CDR3 is 15 amino acids long. The CDR3 sequence is CASSPLGQGFTEAFF. In DNA form, the CDR3 reads TGTGCCAGCTCACCACTAGGACAGGGGTTCACTGAAGCTTTCTTT.

The chain links TRBV3-1 (or the pseudogene TRBV3-2) to TRBJ2-1, with D tentatively TRBD2 (6 bases). The CDR3 length is 13 residues. Germline CDR1 is LGHDT and CDR2 is YNNKEL (reference sequence). V lost 6 bases to trimming and J lost 6 bases, with 12 bases between them. The CDR3 loop is CASRSTGGNEQFF. The CDR3 bases are TGTGCCAGCAGGTCGACCGGGGGCAATGAGCAGTTCTTC.

Within the sample, this clone is medium-sized. The chain couples TRBV6-1 to TRBJ2-7, with 9 bases fitting TRBD1. Germline V CDR1 and CDR2: MNHNS, SASEGT. The length of the CDR3 is 15 residues. V trimming: 1 base; J trimming: 5 bases; junction bases outside the gene matches: 6. The CDR3 DNA reads as TGTGCCAGCAGTGAAGGGACAGGGGAGTCCCACGAGCAGTACTTC. Residues: CASSEGTGESHEQYF.

The chain is built from TRBV19 and TRBJ1-3; D is undetermined. Trimming stripped 6 bases from V and 4 bases from J, with 16 bases between. Germline CDR1 is LNHDA and CDR2 is SQIVND (reference sequence). The CDR3 is 15 residues long. In DNA, the CDR3 is TGTGCCAGTAGCCCCCCTCCCGGGATCGGAAACACCATATATTTT. It encodes CASSPPPGIGNTIYF.

The gene calls are TRBV28 and TRBJ2-1; perhaps TRBD1 as D (5 bases). Looked up from germline, CDR1 is MDHEN and CDR2 is SYDVKM. This CDR3 is 12 amino acids long. Trimming shortened V by 2 bases and J by 8 bases, and 7 bases separated the two germline ends. The CDR3 DNA reads as TGTGCCAGCAGTTTACAGGGTCATGAGCAGTTCTTC. Protein sequence: CASSLQGHEQFF.

This CDR3 reads CASSSWASGMDEQYF. DNA of the CDR3: TGTGCCAGCAGTTCCTGGGCTAGCGGGATGGACGAGCAGTACTTC. V usage is TRBV27 and J usage is TRBJ2-7, with TRBD2 identical over 9 bases. Germline CDR1 and CDR2: MNHEY and SMNVEV (reference sequence). The ends lost 4 bases at V and 5 bases at J; junction bases unmatched: 9. There are 15 residues in the CDR3.

This clone was detected a few times. The chain carries TRBV3-1 (or the pseudogene TRBV3-2) and TRBJ2-4, with D possibly being TRBD1 (6 bases). Trimming pared 5 bases from V and 3 bases from J, leaving 17 bases between. The germline V gene encodes CDR1 LGHDT and CDR2 YNNKEL (reference sequence). This CDR3 has 16 residues. In DNA, the CDR3 is TGTGCCAGCAGCTTTACAGGGATGGGTGGCAAAAACATTCAGTACTTC. Amino acids: CASSFTGMGGKNIQYF.

The chain links TRBV5-4 to TRBJ1-3, with D perhaps matching TRBD1 (5 bases). There are 16 residues in the CDR3. V lost 3 bases to trimming and J lost 0 bases, with 13 bases between them. Germline lookup yields CDR1 SGHNT and CDR2 YYREEE (reference sequence). CDR3 residues: CASSWQGSLSGNTIYF. In DNA, the CDR3 is TGTGCCAGCAGCTGGCAGGGCAGCCTCTCTGGAAACACCATATATTTT.

The chain combines TRBV5-5 with TRBJ2-3; 10 bases align to TRBD2. This CDR3 is built from 16 residues. Looked up from germline, CDR1 is SGHKS and CDR2 is YYEKEE (reference sequence). The ends lost 4 bases at V and 1 base at J; junction bases unmatched: 6. This chain's CDR3 is CASSAPGTSGTDTQYF. DNA for the CDR3: TGTGCCAGCAGCGCCCCCGGGACTAGCGGCACAGATACGCAGTATTTT.

The chain carries TRBV2 and TRBJ1-3, with a possible D match to TRBD1 (5 bases). Germline values: CDR1 SNHLY, CDR2 FYNNEI. CDR3 size: 16 residues. Deletions cut 2 bases from V and 4 bases from J, with 15 bases between. The CDR3 is CASSEWGGTRGNTIYF. The CDR3 DNA reads TGTGCCAGCAGTGAATGGGGAGGGACTAGAGGAAACACCATATATTTT.

The V call is TRBV7-9, the J call TRBJ2-1, with D maybe TRBD2 (5 bases). The V gene lost 8 bases and the J gene lost 10 bases, with 15 bases spanning the gap. Germline loops: CDR1 SEHNR, CDR2 FQNEAQ (reference sequence). The CDR3 has 12 amino acids. The CDR3 sequence is CASVPAGREQFF. Here the CDR3 DNA reads TGTGCCAGCGTCCCTGCGGGTAGAGAGCAGTTCTTC.

This chain connects TRBV6-1 to TRBJ2-1; no clear D. CDR1 MNHNS and CDR2 SASEGT come from the germline V gene. V gave up 2 bases and J gave up 9 bases, with 11 bases separating them. The CDR3 is 13 amino acids. The CDR3 region is CASSESWAVEQFF. CDR3 nucleotides: TGTGCCAGCAGTGAATCGTGGGCAGTTGAGCAGTTCTTC.

This clone was detected only once. The chain is built from TRBV19 and TRBJ1-2, with 9 bases aligning to TRBD1. The CDR3 is made up of 16 amino acids. Germline assignment: CDR1 LNHDA and CDR2 SQIVND (reference sequence). The V and J ends lost 9 bases and 6 bases, in that order; junction bases with no gene match: 17. The CDR3: CASRWDRALPNDGYTF. Written as DNA, the CDR3 is TGTGCCAGCAGGTGGGACAGGGCACTACCTAATGATGGCTACACCTTC.

The rearrangement uses TRBV4-1 and TRBJ2-1, with TRBD2 matching 8 bases. Germline-derived CDR1 and CDR2 are MGHRA and YSYEKL. The V segment lost 3 bases and the J segment 0 bases; nucleotides outside the gene matches: 4. This CDR3 spans 16 amino acids. The CDR3 reads CASSHQRGNSYNEQFF. The CDR3 region has the DNA TGCGCCAGCAGCCATCAGCGGGGGAACTCCTACAATGAGCAGTTCTTC.

This chain joins TRBV7-9 and TRBJ1-1; possibly TRBD1 for D (5 bases). Looked up from germline, CDR1 is SEHNR and CDR2 is FQNEAQ (reference sequence). This CDR3 contains 14 residues. Trimming pared 2 bases from V and 5 bases from J, leaving 12 bases between. The CDR3 spells CASSLQGSWTEAFF. The CDR3 DNA reads as TGTGCCAGCAGCTTACAGGGAAGTTGGACTGAAGCTTTCTTT. Using reference TRBV7-9 and TRBJ1-1 for the parts outside the CDR3, the full variable domain is DTGVSQNPRHKITKRGQNVTFRCDPISEHNRLYWYRQTLGQGPEFLTYFQNEAQLEKSRLLSDRFSAERPKGSFSTLEIQRTEQGDSAMYLCASSLQGSWTEAFFGQGTRLTVV.

The chain combines TRBV5-1 with TRBJ1-5, with unresolved D. The CDR3 spans 16 residues. V lost 1 base, J lost 3 bases, and 14 bases lay in between. CDR1 and CDR2 from the germline V gene are SGHRS and YFSETQ. The CDR3 is CASSLYGEEDNQPQHF. The CDR3, as DNA: TGCGCCAGCAGCTTGTACGGGGAGGAGGACAATCAGCCCCAGCATTTT.

The V call is TRBV27, the J call TRBJ1-5, with TRBD1 as a possible D gene (5 bases). The CDR3 covers 15 residues. The V gene's germline CDR1 is MNHEY and CDR2 SMNVEV (reference sequence). Trimming took 3 bases from V and 8 from J, leaving 17 bases between them. The CDR3 spells CASSLGRGPWEPQHF. The CDR3 DNA is TGTGCCAGCAGTTTGGGGCGGGGCCCTTGGGAGCCCCAGCATTTT.

V gene TRBV28 combines with J gene TRBJ1-2, with D possibly matching TRBD1 (6 bases). CDR1 and CDR2 from the germline V gene are MDHEN and SYDVKM. CDR3 size: 16 residues. Trimming removed 7 bases at V and 4 bases at J, with 22 bases between. The CDR3 sequence is CASTTLSGALVYGYTF. For the CDR3, the DNA is TGTGCCAGCACCACACTCTCAGGGGCACTTGTCTATGGCTACACCTTC.

This chain joins TRBV28 and TRBJ1-4; D is undetermined. The CDR3 is made up of 15 amino acids. Germline V lookup: CDR1 MDHEN, CDR2 SYDVKM. V gave up 8 bases and J gave up 0 bases, with 13 bases separating them. The CDR3, as DNA: TGTGCCAGCTTCGCGTTAGGAGCAACTAATGAAAAACTGTTTTTT. As protein: CASFALGATNEKLFF. Together with reference TRBV28 and TRBJ1-4, the CDR3 gives the full variable domain: DVKVTQSSRYLVKRTGEKVFLECVQDMDHENMFWYRQDPGLGLRLIYFSYDVKMKEKGDIPEGYSVSREKKERFSLILESASTNQTSMYLCASFALGATNEKLFFGSGTQLSVL.

In its sample, this clone was seen a few times. The CDR3 here is CASSPGGGYTF. CDR3 coding DNA: TGTGCCAGCAGTCCCGGAGGGGGCTACACCTTC. The J gene is TRBJ1-2, the V gene TRBV6-5; D remains unclear. This CDR3 spans 11 amino acids. V gave up 5 bases and J gave up 8 bases, with 9 bases separating them. CDR1 is MNHEY and CDR2 is SVGAGI in the germline V gene.

V gene TRBV2 combines with J gene TRBJ2-7; a possible D gene is TRBD2 (7 bases). Trimming removed 6 bases from V and 3 bases from J, with 18 bases in between. Germline CDR1 is SNHLY and CDR2 is FYNNEI. This CDR3 region has 15 residues. The CDR3 nucleotides read TGTGCCAGCAGATCGGGGAGGGGGGGCTTCTACGAGCAGTACTTC. It yields the protein CASRSGRGGFYEQYF. Combining the CDR3 with reference TRBV2 and TRBJ2-7 gives the whole variable domain EPEVTQTPSHQVTQMGQEVILRCVPISNHLYFYWYRQILGQKVEFLVSFYNNEISEKSEIFDDQFSVERPDGSNFTLKIRSTKLEDSAMYFCASRSGRGGFYEQYFGPGTRLTVT.

The chain employs TRBV4-2 and TRBJ2-5; TRBD2 matches at 13 bases. V shed 4 bases, J shed 7 bases, and the junction held 9 bases outside the gene matches. CDR1 LGHNA and CDR2 YNFKEQ come from the germline V gene. CDR3 length: 16 amino acids. In DNA, the CDR3 is TGTGCCAGCAGCCGAACTAGCGGGGGGGCCTTGGTGACCCAGTACTTC. The encoded protein is CASSRTSGGALVTQYF.

The genes are TRBV23-1 and TRBJ2-7, with 10 bases lining up with TRBD1. TRBV23-1 is treated as an ORF (open reading frame) with a function not yet certain. J lost 3 bases, V lost 3 bases, and 5 bases had no gene match. This CDR3 is built from 15 residues. Written as DNA, the CDR3 is TGCGCCAGCAGTCATGGACAGGGGGGTTTCTACGAGCAGTACTTC. This codes for CASSHGQGGFYEQYF.

This rearrangement joins TRBV6-5 to TRBJ1-1, with TRBD1 as a possible D gene (6 bases). The ends were cut back, 2 bases at V and 1 base at J, with 8 bases in the middle. The CDR3 sequence is 14 residues long. Germline V CDR1 and CDR2: MNHEY, SVGAGI. The CDR3 loop is CASSYRTENTEAFF. The CDR3 DNA reads as TGTGCCAGCAGTTACAGGACAGAGAACACTGAAGCTTTCTTT.